The following is a T cell receptor (beta chain) sequence with its context. There is no known antigen for this receptor. It has no much larger one-base neighbor in the sample; base qualities were not kept. Library preparation was by the immunoSEQ multiplex PCR assay. TCRdb limited this immuneACCESS table to in-frame rearrangements with V and J called. A share of clones is missing; checked studies link under half to unresolved V genes, and the rest is unexplained. The sample data list about 39,000 clones, and 75% to 80% of these were observed just once. The ten top clones hold roughly a quarter of the sample. These data are taken from a study of radiotherapy plus CTLA-4 blockade in lung cancer listed by TCRdb under 2018. Regarding the study in general: Objective responses were observed in 18% of enrolled patients, and disease control was achieved in less than 35%. What the study reported, not specific to this receptor: The strongest predictors of response were reported to be early dynamic shifts in blood T cell clones along with a rise in serum interferon-beta following radiation. After treatment with radiotherapy and ipilimumab, TCR clones that originated in tumors expanded in peripheral blood.

The CDR3, from cysteine to phenylalanine, totals 14 residues. Just CDR3 DNA is preserved here, 42 bases in frame from base 1. According to the germline V gene (reference sequence), CDR1 reads LNHDA and CDR2 reads SQIVND. After removal of 6 bases from V and 0 bases from J, the junction retains 4 bases not matched to a gene. Focal radiation therapy combined with CTLA-4 blockade (ipilimumab) was tested in patients with chemo-refractory metastatic non-small-cell lung cancer. The V gene is TRBV19 and the J gene is TRBJ1-1, with TRBD1 matching 7 junction bases. The sequences come from peripheral blood, collected from a patient treated with radiotherapy plus ipilimumab. The receptor was derived from a human donor with non-small cell lung cancer that progressed on radiotherapy plus ipilimumab. CDR3 protein: CASSTTGLNTEAFF. The nucleotides read TGTGCCAGTAGCACGACAGGGCTGAACACTGAAGCTTTCTTT. The full variable domain, with segments outside the CDR3 supplied by the reference TRBV19 and TRBJ1-1 proteins, appears as DGGITQSPKYLFRKEGQNVTLSCEQNLNHDAMYWYRQDPGQGLRLIYYSQIVNDFQKGDIAEGYSVSREKKESFPLTVTSAQKNPTAFYLCASSTTGLNTEAFFGQGTRLTVV.